These T cell receptor beta chains were read from a single sample in a study of regulatory T cells in long-lasting Graves disease. One entry per CDR3 protein, called by TCRdb with MiXCR from the multiplex PCR reads. This sample has hundreds of thousands of distinct CDR3 sequences, with around 15% found just once. The same data also went into a second study, on T cells in Graves' hyperthyroidism and ophthalmopathy.

This sample comprised peripheral blood mononuclear cells (PBMCs), obtained at new diagnosis, from a patient treated with antithyroid drugs. The receptors here all came from a woman in her thirties with Graves disease. CDR3s include the opening cysteine and the closing phenylalanine or tryptophan. The D gene is left open where the match is weak. Clone size is stated in some rows and not others, as once, few, many or a class when expanded.

TRBV12-5,.,TRBJ2-1,.,TGTGCTAGGACCCCCCCCGTTGATAGCGGAGGGGGAACATCTAATGAGCAGTTCTTC,CARTPPVDSGGGTSNEQFF
TRBV28,.,TRBJ1-2,many,TGTGCCAGCAGTTTCCCGGCGGCAGCTAACTATGGCTACACCTTC,CASSFPAAANYGYTF
TRBV7-9,.,TRBJ2-7,many,TGTGCCAGCAGCTTCTTCACCGAGACCTCCTCCTACGAGCAGTACTTC,CASSFFTETSSYEQYF
TRBV7-8,.,TRBJ2-7,.,TGTGCCAGCAGCTTACTAGGGGTGGCCTACGAGCAGTACTTC,CASSLLGVAYEQYF
TRBV28,TRBD1,TRBJ1-2,many,TGTGCCAGCAGTCGGGACAGGGGGGCTTCTAACTATGGCTACACCTTC,CASSRDRGASNYGYTF
TRBV18,TRBD1,TRBJ1-5,many,TGTGCCAGCTCACTAGACAGGGGGCATGATCAGCCCCAGCATTTT,CASSLDRGHDQPQHF
TRBV6-1,.,TRBJ2-3,.,TGTGCCAGCAGTCTAAGGATGGGGGGCACAGATACGCAGTATTTT,CASSLRMGGTDTQYF
TRBV30,TRBD1,TRBJ1-1,many,TGTGCCTGGAGTACACAGGGGGCGGGGGACACTGAAGCTTTCTTT,CAWSTQGAGDTEAFF
TRBV5-1,TRBD1,TRBJ1-2,.,TGCGCCAGTTTCGAACAGGGGACCTATGGCTACACCTTC,CASFEQGTYGYTF
TRBV12-3/TRBV12-4,TRBD2,TRBJ2-3,.,TGTGCCAGCAGCCAACTAGCGGACACAGATACGCAGTATTTT,CASSQLADTDTQYF
TRBV19,.,TRBJ2-2,.,TGTGCCAGTAGTATCGGACGGACCGGGGAGCTGTTTTTT,CASSIGRTGELFF
TRBV27,TRBD2,TRBJ2-7,.,TGTGCCAGCGGGTCCGTGGCTAGCGGGAGAAAAGGCGAGCAGTACTTC,CASGSVASGRKGEQYF
TRBV9,.,TRBJ2-6,few,TGTGCCAGCAGCGTAGAGGGGGGAGGGTCCACTGGGGCCAACGTCCTGACTTTC,CASSVEGGGSTGANVLTF
TRBV7-3,TRBD1,TRBJ1-1,many,TGTGCCAGCAGCGCAACAGGGGGTCTCATGAACACTGAAGCTTTCTTT,CASSATGGLMNTEAFF
TRBV15,TRBD1,TRBJ2-7,many,TGTGCCACCAGCAGAGTAGGAGGACAGGGGTACGACGAGCAGTACTTC,CATSRVGGQGYDEQYF
TRBV15,.,TRBJ1-1,many,TGTGCCACCAGCAGCCCCGGGAGGGCGAACACTGAAGCTTTCTTT,CATSSPGRANTEAFF
TRBV6-1,.,TRBJ1-3,.,TGTGCCAGCATCCAGTTACCGGGACTATCCAACACCATATATTTT,CASIQLPGLSNTIYF
TRBV3-1,.,TRBJ2-1,many,TGTGCCAGCAGCCAAAGCGGGTGGAGGAATGAGCAGTTCTTC,CASSQSGWRNEQFF
TRBV2,.,TRBJ1-4,.,TGTGCCAGCAGGGGACTCCATGATGGTGAAAAACTGTTTTTT,CASRGLHDGEKLFF
TRBV2,.,TRBJ1-1,many,TGTGCCAGCAGTGGGGGGTTATCGGGCACTGAAGCTTTCTTT,CASSGGLSGTEAFF
TRBV2,TRBD1,TRBJ1-3,many,TGTGCCAGTCAGAGGGGGCCAGGAAACACCATATATTTT,CASQRGPGNTIYF
TRBV27,TRBD2,TRBJ2-3,.,TGTGCCAGCAGTTATCTAGCGGGTACGCATACGCAGTATTTT,CASSYLAGTHTQYF
TRBV28,TRBD1,TRBJ2-3,many,TGTGCCAGCAGTCTACAGGGGGCGAGCACAGATACGCAGTATTTT,CASSLQGASTDTQYF
TRBV7-2,TRBD1,TRBJ2-7,many,TGTGCCAGCAGCTTCAGGGGGACAGGGGGATACGAGCAGTACTTC,CASSFRGTGGYEQYF
TRBV20-1,TRBD2,TRBJ2-1,many,TGCAGTGCTACCGGGACTAGCGGGAGGGTGGGGCAGTTCTTC,CSATGTSGRVGQFF
TRBV20-1,TRBD2,TRBJ2-7,.,TGCAGTGCCCCTCCCCCAGCGGGAGGTGGGGCTAGCCACGAGCAGTACTTC,CSAPPPAGGGASHEQYF
TRBV3-1,.,TRBJ2-1,few,TGTGCCAGCAGCCAAGACGTGGTTAGGAATGAGCAGTTCTTC,CASSQDVVRNEQFF
TRBV5-1,.,TRBJ2-6,few,TGCGCCAGCAGCTTGACCCCGGGCTCTGGGGCCAACGTCCTGACTTTC,CASSLTPGSGANVLTF
TRBV20-1,TRBD1,TRBJ2-7,many,TGCAGTGCTGATGACAGGGGAATCTACGAGCAGTACTTC,CSADDRGIYEQYF
TRBV6-2/TRBV6-3,TRBD2,TRBJ2-1,.,TGTGCCAGCAGTTACGGGACTAGCGGGGTTGGGCAGTTCTTC,CASSYGTSGVGQFF
TRBV5-1,.,TRBJ1-1,.,TGCGCCACCAGGGGTAACATGAACACTGAAGCTTTCTTT,CATRGNMNTEAFF
TRBV2,.,TRBJ1-2,many,TGTGCCAGCAAGAGGCAGGGGTTTAACTATGGCTACACCTTC,CASKRQGFNYGYTF
TRBV5-1,.,TRBJ1-1,.,TGCGCCAGCAGCTTCGAGGGCACTGAAGCTTTCTTT,CASSFEGTEAFF
TRBV20-1,.,TRBJ2-7,.,TGCAGTGCAAATCCTCGGGAAATCGGGCAGTACTTC,CSANPREIGQYF
TRBV6-2/TRBV6-3,.,TRBJ2-6,many,TGTGCCAGCAGTGAAAACGGTCTGGCCTCTGGGGCCAACGTCCTGACTTTC,CASSENGLASGANVLTF
TRBV5-6,.,TRBJ1-4,.,TGTGCCAGCAGCTACGGTTCCAGGGACAAACTGTTTTTT,CASSYGSRDKLFF
TRBV3-1,TRBD1,TRBJ1-6,few,TGTGCCAGCAGCCAATGGAGGACAGGCTCAAATTCACCCCTCCACTTT,CASSQWRTGSNSPLHF
TRBV9,.,TRBJ1-5,many,TGTGCCAGCAGCGTCGCAGGGTACCAGCCCCAGCATTTT,CASSVAGYQPQHF
TRBV19,TRBD1,TRBJ2-5,few,TGTGCCAGTACCGATAGCCTCCCGACAGGGCAAGAGACCCAGTACTTC,CASTDSLPTGQETQYF
TRBV5-1,TRBD1,TRBJ2-1,.,TGCGCCAGCAGCCAGCGGACAGGGGTCATCGATGAGCAGTTCTTC,CASSQRTGVIDEQFF
TRBV5-1,.,TRBJ2-7,few,TGCGCCAGCAGTAATGATCACTACGAGCAGTACTTC,CASSNDHYEQYF
TRBV5-1,TRBD1,TRBJ1-4,many,TGCGCCAGCAGCGCGGGACAGCCAACTAATGAAAAACTGTTTTTT,CASSAGQPTNEKLFF
TRBV20-1,.,TRBJ2-7,many,TGCAGTGCTAAGGAATCCTACGAGCAGTACTTC,CSAKESYEQYF
TRBV24-1,.,TRBJ2-3,.,TGTGCCACCAGTGATCCGAGGTTCGCAGATACGCAGTATTTT,CATSDPRFADTQYF
TRBV6-1,.,TRBJ1-4,.,TGTGCCGGCATGGGTCGCGAAGTCTCGTTGGATGAAAAACTGTTTTTT,CAGMGREVSLDEKLFF
TRBV5-5,.,TRBJ1-5,.,TGTGCCAGCAGCTTGTGGTTCGGAGGTACCAATCAGCCCCAGCATTTT,CASSLWFGGTNQPQHF
TRBV4-1,TRBD1,TRBJ2-7,.,TGCGCCAGCAGCCAGAACAGGGGGCACTACGAGCAGTACTTC,CASSQNRGHYEQYF
TRBV27,.,TRBJ1-6,many,TGTGCCAGCAGTTCGGGCGGAGATAATTCACCCCTCCACTTT,CASSSGGDNSPLHF
TRBV5-4,.,TRBJ1-2,.,TGTGCCAGCAGCTTGTGGAACAGCTATGGCTACACCTTC,CASSLWNSYGYTF
TRBV2,.,TRBJ1-5,many,TGTGCCAGCAGTGCCCGGGACATTCTGTCCAATCAGCCCCAGCATTTT,CASSARDILSNQPQHF
TRBV28,TRBD2,TRBJ2-1,many,TGTGCCAGCAGCCCACGGGGAGCGGGAGACCCGAGACAGTTCTTC,CASSPRGAGDPRQFF
TRBV20-1,TRBD1,TRBJ2-2,.,TGCAGTGCTAAAACCGTGGGACAGAAGAACACCGGGGAGCTGTTTTTT,CSAKTVGQKNTGELFF
TRBV12-3/TRBV12-4,.,TRBJ2-4,few,TGTGCCAGCAGTTTTTCTGGGACGGGGAAAAACATTCAGTACTTC,CASSFSGTGKNIQYF
TRBV10-3,.,TRBJ2-5,.,TGTGCCATCAGTGAGTCGGGGGACTCGGCCTTACAGGAGACCCAGTACTTC,CAISESGDSALQETQYF
TRBV20-1,TRBD2,TRBJ2-7,many,TGCAGTGCCCCACCCGGGACTAGCGGGAGACCCTACTCCGAGCAGTACTTC,CSAPPGTSGRPYSEQYF